Below, 22 T cell receptor beta chains from the same sample are listed, as sequenced in a study of blood T cell repertoires in COVID-19. Method: immunoSEQ multiplex PCR; TCRdb's copy keeps in-frame clones and lacks some. The sample records 150,000 to 200,000 clones, about 84% being singletons. The sequenced sample consisted of peripheral blood. These TCRs come from a person in their 70s with COVID-19, enrolled during active disease.

V and J are TRBV6-5 and TRBJ2-1; no clear D. The V end was cut by 8 bases, the J end by 0 bases, with 11 bases between. Germline loops: CDR1 MNHEY, CDR2 SVGAGI. CDR3 length: 14 amino acids. The CDR3 nucleotides read TGTGCCAGCCTCCCTCCGAGCTCCTACAATGAGCAGTTCTTC. This gives the protein CASLPPSSYNEQFF.

V usage is TRBV12-3 or TRBV12-4 and J usage is TRBJ1-1, with D possibly TRBD1 on 5 matching bases. V was clipped by 7 bases and J by 5 bases, with 11 bases between them. There are 12 residues in the CDR3. The CDR3 sequence: CASTLGGTEAFF. The CDR3 coding sequence is TGTGCCAGCACTCTCGGGGGGACTGAAGCTTTCTTT.

The chain joins TRBV19 to TRBJ1-5; D gene ambiguous. The V end lost 8 bases, the J end lost 1 base, and 12 bases lay between the germline ends. The CDR3 totals 14 residues. CDR1 is LNHDA, CDR2 SQIVND, per germline (reference sequence). CDR3 region: CASLPRGSNQPQHF. In DNA, the CDR3 is TGTGCCAGTCTGCCTCGAGGAAGCAATCAGCCCCAGCATTTT.

V and J are TRBV29-1 and TRBJ2-3, with 11 bases fitting TRBD2. The CDR3 runs to 14 residues. Trimming removed 8 bases from V and 3 bases from J; junction bases left unmatched: 7. Germline V gives CDR1 SQVTM, CDR2 ANQGSEA. The CDR3 loop is CSSATSGATDTQYF. The DNA of the CDR3 is TGCAGCTCCGCGACTAGCGGGGCAACAGATACGCAGTATTTT.

The rearrangement links TRBV13 to TRBJ2-5; D possibly corresponds to TRBD1 (5 bases). There are 17 residues in the CDR3. The V gene's germline CDR1 is PRHDT and CDR2 FYEKMQ (reference sequence). With 2 bases removed from V and 2 bases from J, the gap between germline ends came to 18 bases. Here the CDR3 DNA reads TGTGCCAGCAGCTTATTTTCCAGGGCGGCCGGACAAGAGACCCAGTACTTC. It codes for CASSLFSRAAGQETQYF.

The V gene is TRBV11-2, the J gene TRBJ1-4; perhaps TRBD1 as D (5 bases). Germline V gene sequence: CDR1 SGHAT, CDR2 FQNNGV. The CDR3 spans 16 residues. The V and J ends lost 4 bases and 5 bases respectively, with 17 bases between them. The CDR3: CASSSYVGQVNEKLFF. In DNA, the CDR3 is TGTGCCAGCAGCTCTTATGTGGGGCAGGTGAATGAAAAACTGTTTTTT.

The chain joins TRBV19 to TRBJ2-2; 8 bases align to TRBD2. Germline CDR1 and CDR2: LNHDA and SQIVND (reference sequence). Trimming took 5 bases from V and 4 from J; bases not matched to a gene: 9. CDR3 length: 16 amino acids. The CDR3 sequence: CASSPGRGGTTGELFF. The CDR3, as DNA: TGTGCCAGTAGTCCGGGACGGGGGGGAACCACCGGGGAGCTGTTTTTT.

The chain couples TRBV7-9 to TRBJ1-4; the D is unclear. Trimming pared 1 base from V and 8 bases from J, leaving 14 bases between. The CDR3 extends over 15 amino acids. Germline values: CDR1 SEHNR, CDR2 FQNEAQ (reference sequence). The CDR3 nucleotides read TGTGCCAGCAGCTTAGAGAAGGGAGTAGGCGAAAAACTGTTTTTT. Protein sequence: CASSLEKGVGEKLFF.

V and J are TRBV5-4 and TRBJ2-3, with TRBD2 matching 8 bases. V gave up 2 bases and J gave up 4 bases; unmatched junction bases: 3. CDR3 length: 14 amino acids. The germline gives CDR1 SGHNT, CDR2 YYREEE (reference sequence). CDR3 in amino acids: CASSFGGGADTQYF. The CDR3 region has the DNA TGTGCCAGCAGCTTCGGGGGGGGCGCAGATACGCAGTATTTT.

The chain employs TRBV27 and TRBJ1-2, with D perhaps TRBD1 (5 bases). Germline V gene sequence: CDR1 MNHEY, CDR2 SMNVEV (reference sequence). This CDR3 is 18 amino acids long. V lost 5 bases to trimming and J lost 4 bases, with 26 bases between them. The CDR3 reads CASSRSMGSGAQGYGYTF. The CDR3 DNA reads TGTGCCAGCAGTCGCTCGATGGGAAGTGGGGCTCAGGGCTATGGCTACACCTTC.

The chain joins TRBV6-5 to TRBJ1-5; no firm D call. CDR3 length: 12 amino acids. Germline V gives CDR1 MNHEY, CDR2 SVGAGI. Trimming took off 7 bases at V and 1 base at J, with 5 bases between the two ends. The CDR3 nucleotides read TGTGCCAGCACGAGGAGCAATCAGCCCCAGCATTTT. Encoded protein: CASTRSNQPQHF.

Turning to this clone: Other nucleotide sequences in the sample specify the same CDR3. The chain recombines TRBV20-1 with TRBJ2-3; possible D gene TRBD2, 5 bases. The length of the CDR3 is 11 residues. Germline-derived CDR1 and CDR2 are DFQATT and SNEGSKA (reference sequence). V was shortened by 5 bases and J by 3 bases, with 6 bases between the two germline ends. The CDR3 spells CSAGGTDTQYF. CDR3 coding DNA: TGCAGTGCTGGCGGGACAGATACGCAGTATTTT.

CDR3 residues: CASEGTGADTQYF. The CDR3 coding sequence is TGTGCCAGCGAAGGGACAGGGGCAGATACGCAGTATTTT. The chain recombines TRBV18 with TRBJ2-3; 10 bases line up with TRBD1. This CDR3 is built from 13 residues. J gave up 4 bases and V 8 bases, and 3 bases lay outside the gene matches. The germline V gene has CDR1 KGHSH and CDR2 LQKENI. Full variable domain (rest looked up from reference TRBV18 and TRBJ2-3): NAGVMQNPRHLVRRRGQEARLRCSPMKGHSHVYWYRQLPEEGLKFMVYLQKENIIDESGMPKERFSAEFPKEGPSILRIQQVVRGDSAAYFCASEGTGADTQYFGPGTRLTVL.

J is TRBJ2-5 and V is TRBV9; 10 bases align to TRBD1. The CDR3 has 16 amino acids. CDR1 is SGDLS, CDR2 YYNGEE, per germline. J was trimmed by 0 bases and V by 3 bases; bases with no gene match: 5. CDR3 sequence: CASSEWDRGDQETQYF. CDR3 bases: TGTGCCAGCAGCGAATGGGACAGGGGAGACCAAGAGACCCAGTACTTC.

The V call is TRBV3-1 (or the pseudogene TRBV3-2), the J call TRBJ1-1; D might be TRBD1 (6 bases). From germline, CDR1 is LGHDT and CDR2 YNNKEL (reference sequence). V was cut by 7 bases and J by 8 bases, with 17 bases left in between. The CDR3 is made up of 13 amino acids. The CDR3 DNA reads as TGTGCCAGCACCCAGGGGTATACGGGGGAAGCTTTCTTT. Translating it yields CASTQGYTGEAFF.

V usage is TRBV3-1 (or the pseudogene TRBV3-2) and J usage is TRBJ1-6; D unresolved. The germline V gene encodes CDR1 LGHDT and CDR2 YNNKEL (reference sequence). Trimming cost V 0 bases and J 10 bases, with 7 bases left between them. CDR3 length equals 13 residues. CDR3 coding DNA: TGTGCCAGCAGCCAAGATCTGGAGTCACCCCTCCACTTT. The encoded protein is CASSQDLESPLHF.

The CDR3 is CASSPTGLNTEAFF. The DNA of the CDR3 is TGTGCCAGCAGTCCGACAGGGCTGAACACTGAAGCTTTCTTT. The V call is TRBV7-6, the J call TRBJ1-1, with 7 bases identical to TRBD1. This CDR3 has 14 residues. V dropped 6 bases and J dropped 0; count of bases not matched to a gene: 4. CDR1 and CDR2 (germline): SGHVS, FNYEAQ. The variable domain in full, completed from reference TRBV7-6 and TRBJ1-1, reads GAGVSQSPRYKVTKRGQDVALRCDPISGHVSLYWYRQALGQGPEFLTYFNYEAQQDKSGLPNDRFSAERPEGSISTLTIQRTEQRDSAMYRCASSPTGLNTEAFFGQGTRLTVV.

The CDR3 region is CASRDGTPSNQPQHF. CDR3 nucleotide sequence: TGTGCCAGCAGAGACGGGACACCTAGCAATCAGCCCCAGCATTTT. V gene TRBV6-5 combines with J gene TRBJ1-5; the D gene is possibly TRBD1 (6 bases). The V and J ends lost 6 bases and 0 bases respectively, with 12 bases between them. Germline V gene data show CDR1 as MNHEY and CDR2 as SVGAGI. This CDR3 is built from 15 residues.

V is TRBV14 and J is TRBJ2-2, with TRBD2 matching over 7 bases. CDR3 length: 15 amino acids. Germline CDR1 SGHDN, CDR2 FVKESK. Unmatched junction bases numbered 4, after V lost 2 bases and J lost 4 bases. The CDR3 sequence is CASSQPGGSTGELFF. The DNA of the CDR3 is TGTGCCAGCAGCCAACCCGGGGGGTCCACCGGGGAGCTGTTTTTT.

In this sample, this clone turned up once. This rearrangement joins TRBV6-5 to TRBJ1-2, with unresolved D. The CDR3 extends over 13 amino acids. V lost 2 bases to trimming and J lost 8 bases, with 12 bases between them. Germline V gives CDR1 MNHEY, CDR2 SVGAGI. CDR3 region: CASSYNDKAGYTF. Written as DNA, the CDR3 is TGTGCCAGCAGTTACAATGACAAGGCCGGCTACACCTTC.

This chain joins TRBV10-3 and TRBJ1-2; the D is unclear. V was clipped by 0 bases and J by 8 bases, with 13 bases between them. Germline CDR1 ENHRY, CDR2 SYGVKD. The CDR3 covers 14 residues. CDR3 coding DNA: TGTGCCATCAGTGAGTCCCTCGGAGCCGACGGCTACACCTTC. Protein sequence: CAISESLGADGYTF.

V gene TRBV5-8 combines with J gene TRBJ1-1; 11 bases align to TRBD1. V dropped 4 bases and J dropped 7; count of bases not matched to a gene: 12. This CDR3 comprises 16 residues. Looked up from germline, CDR1 is SGHTS and CDR2 is YDEGEE. This chain's CDR3 is CASSGPGQGVRGEAFF. The CDR3 DNA is TGTGCCAGCAGCGGGCCGGGACAGGGGGTTCGCGGTGAAGCTTTCTTT.